This T cell receptor (beta chain) was documented in a study of early T cells in non-severe SARS-CoV-2 infection. This clonotype came up a few times. Using its own MiXCR run on the 5' RACE reads, TCRdb lists one record per CDR3 protein. The table records tens of thousands of distinct CDR3 sequences, 3.9% of them present only once. Deletions cut 0 bases from V and 1 base from J, with 12 bases between. The CDR3 loop spans 16 amino acids. Germline V gene data show CDR1 as MNHEY and CDR2 as SVGAGI. The chain links TRBV6-5 to TRBJ1-1, with D possibly being TRBD1 (6 bases). This sequence was found in an adult who was a healthcare worker with PCR-confirmed SARS-CoV-2 infection or an uninfected control (not recorded which). The sequenced sample was whole blood. The CDR3 loop reads CASSYSRGARNTEAFF. The CDR3 DNA reads as TGTGCCAGCAGTTACTCGAGGGGGGCCCGGAACACTGAAGCTTTCTTT.